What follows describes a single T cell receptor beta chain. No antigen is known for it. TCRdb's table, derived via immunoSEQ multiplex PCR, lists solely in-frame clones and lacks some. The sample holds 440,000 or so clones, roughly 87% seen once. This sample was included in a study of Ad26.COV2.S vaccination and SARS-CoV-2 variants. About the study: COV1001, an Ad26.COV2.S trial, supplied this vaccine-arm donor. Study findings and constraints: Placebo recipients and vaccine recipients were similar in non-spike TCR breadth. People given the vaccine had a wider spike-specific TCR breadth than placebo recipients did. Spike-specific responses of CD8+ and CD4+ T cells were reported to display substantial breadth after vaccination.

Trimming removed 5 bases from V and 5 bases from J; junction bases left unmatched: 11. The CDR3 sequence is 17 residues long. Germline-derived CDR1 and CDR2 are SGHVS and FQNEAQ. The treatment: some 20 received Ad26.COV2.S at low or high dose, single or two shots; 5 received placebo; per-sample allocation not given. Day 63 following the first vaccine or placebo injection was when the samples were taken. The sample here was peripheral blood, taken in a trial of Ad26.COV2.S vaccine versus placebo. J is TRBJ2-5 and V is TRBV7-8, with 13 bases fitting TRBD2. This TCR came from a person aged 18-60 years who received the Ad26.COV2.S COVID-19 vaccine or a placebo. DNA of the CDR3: TGTGCCAGCAGCCCCAGTACTAGCGGGAGGGCCTCGGAGACCCAGTACTTC. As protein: CASSPSTSGRASETQYF. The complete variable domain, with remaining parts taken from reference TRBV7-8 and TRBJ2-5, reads GAGVSQSPRYKVAKRGQDVALRCDPISGHVSLFWYQQALGQGPEFLTYFQNEAQLDKSGLPSDRFFAERPEGSVSTLKIQRTQQEDSAVYLCASSPSTSGRASETQYFGPGTRLLVL.